A single sample gave rise to the 28 T cell receptor beta chains below, sequenced in a study of T cells in Graves' hyperthyroidism and ophthalmopathy. RNA transcripts provided the source from which TCR beta CDR3 regions were amplified. The HTBI set primed first-round TCR CDR3 RT-PCR. TCRdb re-called the multiplex PCR reads with MiXCR, one entry per CDR3 protein. The sample has hundreds of thousands of distinct CDR3 sequences; nearly 15% are singletons. The sample taken for sequencing was blood. These receptors all come from a woman aged 55-69 years with Graves' ophthalmopathy.

A remark on this clonotype: A much larger clone sits a single nucleotide away, making a read error possible. The chain is built from TRBV29-1 and TRBJ1-1; the D is unclear. Germline V gives CDR1 SQVTM, CDR2 ANQGSEA. The CDR3 extends over 11 amino acids. As DNA, the CDR3 is TGCAGCGTTGTCAAGAACACTGAAGCTCTCTTT. Protein product: CSVVKNTEALF.

The rearrangement links TRBV19 to TRBJ2-3; 7 bases line up with TRBD2. V lost 3 bases and J lost 2; bases outside the gene matches: 8. The length of the CDR3 is 16 residues. The V gene's germline CDR1 is LNHDA and CDR2 SQIVND (reference sequence). The CDR3 is CASSILAGVITDTQYF. The CDR3 DNA follows: TGTGCCAGTAGTATCCTTGCGGGAGTCATCACAGATACGCAGTATTTT.

The table lists this clonotype with many counts. V and J are TRBV30 and TRBJ2-2, with D possibly being TRBD2 (7 bases). The CDR3 contains 16 residues. Trimming left V 4 bases short and J 4 bases short, with 19 bases between. Per the germline V gene, CDR1 is GTSNPN and CDR2 is SVGIG (reference sequence). The CDR3 bases are TGTGCCTGGAATCCTGGGGGGGGGCGAACCACCGGGGAGCTGTTTTTT. Translated, it gives CAWNPGGGRTTGELFF.

This clonotype was counted ten times or more. The genes are TRBV2 and TRBJ2-5, with 9 bases identical to TRBD1. The ends lost 6 bases at V and 4 bases at J; junction bases unmatched: 6. The V gene's germline CDR1 is SNHLY and CDR2 FYNNEI. The CDR3 runs to 14 residues. The CDR3 is CASRGQGVGETQYF. CDR3 nucleotides: TGTGCCAGCAGGGGACAGGGTGTTGGAGAGACCCAGTACTTC. Together with reference TRBV2 and TRBJ2-5, the CDR3 gives the full variable domain: EPEVTQTPSHQVTQMGQEVILRCVPISNHLYFYWYRQILGQKVEFLVSFYNNEISEKSEIFDDQFSVERPDGSNFTLKIRSTKLEDSAMYFCASRGQGVGETQYFGPGTRLLVL.

The chain has TRBV5-1 and TRBJ2-1; D is undetermined. The CDR3 is made up of 14 amino acids. V gave up 0 bases and J gave up 2 bases, with 6 bases separating them. Germline CDR1 and CDR2: SGHRS and YFSETQ. This CDR3 reads CASSLEAAYNEQFF. Here the CDR3 DNA reads TGCGCCAGCAGCTTGGAGGCGGCCTACAATGAGCAGTTCTTC.

This clonotype was counted many times. The rearrangement uses TRBV11-2 and TRBJ2-1, with 10 nucleotides matching TRBD2. Germline V gene data show CDR1 as SGHAT and CDR2 as FQNNGV. The CDR3 spans 15 residues. Trimming at V came to 1 base and at J to 7 bases, leaving 4 bases not matched to a gene. This CDR3 is CASSLGASGSNEQFF. The CDR3 nucleotides are TGTGCCAGCAGCTTAGGGGCTAGCGGGAGTAATGAGCAGTTCTTC.

As for this clonotype: At one end the junction does not follow the germline gene, possibly because of a read error. The V gene is TRBV7-7, the J gene TRBJ2-2; 10 nucleotides agree with TRBD2. Per germline, CDR1 SSHAT and CDR2 FNYEAQ (reference sequence). The CDR3 length is 15 residues. The CDR3 sequence is CASSLSSGSSGELFF. The CDR3 nucleotides are TGTGCTAGCAGCTTATCTAGCGGGAGCTCCGGGGAGCTGTTTTTT.

This clonotype was picked up many times. The V and J genes are TRBV20-1 and TRBJ1-5, with D uncertain. Germline V lookup: CDR1 DFQATT, CDR2 SNEGSKA (reference sequence). The CDR3 runs to 14 residues. Deletions cut 5 bases from V and 0 bases from J, with 11 bases between. The CDR3 loop reads CSAQDIDSNQPQHF. The CDR3 region has the DNA TGCAGTGCTCAAGACATCGATAGCAATCAGCCCCAGCATTTT.

This clonotype was seen repeatedly, ten times or more. J is TRBJ2-7 and V is TRBV11-2; D may match TRBD1 or TRBD2 (5 bases each). CDR1 and CDR2 from the germline V gene are SGHAT and FQNNGV. This CDR3 is 15 amino acids long. Trimming took 1 base from V and 2 from J, leaving 12 bases between them. The CDR3 protein is CASSLVGGRPYEQYF. The CDR3 nucleotides read TGTGCCAGCAGCTTAGTTGGGGGACGCCCCTACGAGCAGTACTTC.

The table lists this clonotype with a few counts. The V gene is TRBV5-1, the J gene TRBJ1-1; a possible D gene is TRBD1 (6 bases). Trimming left V 0 bases short and J 2 bases short, with 11 bases between. Looked up from germline, CDR1 is SGHRS and CDR2 is YFSETQ. The CDR3 sequence is 15 residues long. The DNA for the CDR3 is TGCGCCAGCAGCTTGGGCCTGGGGGCAAACACTGAAGCTTTCTTT. Its translation: CASSLGLGANTEAFF. The full variable domain, in which reference TRBV5-1 and TRBJ1-1 provide the parts outside the CDR3, is KAGVTQTPRYLIKTRGQQVTLSCSPISGHRSVSWYQQTPGQGLQFLFEYFSETQRNKGNFPGRFSGRQFSNSRSEMNVSTLELGDSALYLCASSLGLGANTEAFFGQGTRLTVV.

This rearrangement joins TRBV20-1 to TRBJ1-5; 8 bases line up with TRBD1. This CDR3 is built from 15 residues. V gave up 6 bases and J gave up 3 bases; unmatched junction bases: 10. CDR1 is DFQATT and CDR2 is SNEGSKA in the germline V gene (reference sequence). The CDR3: CSAPIPGGDNQPQHF. In DNA form, the CDR3 reads TGCAGTGCCCCGATACCAGGGGGCGACAATCAGCCCCAGCATTTT.

Regarding this clonotype: The conserved closing phenylalanine or tryptophan is absent in this CDR3, likely reflecting a read error. This sequence joins TRBV30 and TRBJ1-3, with D hard to call. The CDR3 covers 13 residues. CDR1 and CDR2 from the germline V gene are GTSNPN and SVGIG (reference sequence). Deletions cut 5 bases from V and 0 bases from J, with 8 bases between. As DNA, the CDR3 is TGTGCCTGGGAGAATTACTCTGGAAACACCATATATCTT. It specifies CAWENYSGNTIYL.

The chain couples TRBV12-5 to TRBJ1-2; possibly TRBD1 for D (5 bases). The germline V gene has CDR1 LGHNT and CDR2 FRNRAP. The CDR3 has 14 amino acids. Trimming removed 3 bases at V and 4 bases at J, with 12 bases between. The DNA for the CDR3 is TGTGCTAGTGGTTTAGACGGGGCAGCCTATGGCTACACCTTC. Protein product: CASGLDGAAYGYTF.

This clonotype has only one observation. This clone may be a read error of a much larger clone one base away. The rearrangement joins TRBV30 to TRBJ2-3; possible D gene TRBD1, 5 bases. The V end lost 5 bases, the J end lost 1 base, and 10 bases lay between the germline ends. Germline loops: CDR1 GTSNPN, CDR2 SVGIG (reference sequence). The CDR3 is made up of 13 amino acids. The CDR3 loop is CAWGAGGTDTQYF. In DNA, the CDR3 is TGTGCCTGGGGGGCTGGGGGCACAGATACGCAGTATTTT.

The CDR3 DNA reads TGTGCCAGCAGTTTTTCCGGGATGGGGGAGACCCAGTACTTC. It translates to CASSFSGMGETQYF. The chain combines TRBV28 with TRBJ2-5, with D possibly matching TRBD2 (5 bases). Trimming stripped 3 bases from V and 5 bases from J, with 13 bases between. The germline CDR1 and CDR2 sequences are MDHEN and SYDVKM. The CDR3 extends over 14 amino acids.

V and J are TRBV30 and TRBJ2-1; perhaps TRBD2 as D (6 bases). Trimming left V 3 bases short and J 5 bases short, with 11 bases between. The CDR3 has 13 amino acids. Germline V lookup: CDR1 GTSNPN, CDR2 SVGIG (reference sequence). In nucleotides, the CDR3 is TGTGCCTGGAGCGGGAGAAGGGACAATGAGCAGTTCTTC. Amino acid sequence: CAWSGRRDNEQFF.

This clonotype has a single count. The chain couples TRBV28 to TRBJ2-5; TRBD1 or TRBD2 may be the D gene (6 bases each). CDR3 size: 14 residues. The germline V and J ends were trimmed by 5 bases and 5 bases, with 15 bases remaining between them. The V gene's germline CDR1 is MDHEN and CDR2 SYDVKM. The CDR3 spells CASSLPGAGETQYF. CDR3 DNA: TGTGCCAGCAGTCTCCCAGGGGCGGGGGAGACCCAGTACTTC.

This CDR3 is CASSQVEGGEKLFF. The DNA for the CDR3 is TGTGCCAGCAGCCAAGTGGAGGGGGGGGAAAAACTGTTTTTT. The chain uses TRBV3-1 and TRBJ1-4, with D possibly being TRBD1 (6 bases). The V gene's germline CDR1 is LGHDT and CDR2 YNNKEL (reference sequence). V was shortened by 1 base and J by 8 bases, with 11 bases between the two germline ends. The CDR3 totals 14 residues.

Many counts were recorded for this clonotype. V gene TRBV12-3 or TRBV12-4 combines with J gene TRBJ2-7; D is possibly TRBD2 (5 bases). The V gene lost 4 bases and the J gene lost 5 bases, with 15 bases spanning the gap. The length of the CDR3 is 14 residues. In DNA form, the CDR3 reads TGTGCCAGCAGTTCTCGTAGCGTGGTTGACGAGCAGTACTTC. Translation gives CASSSRSVVDEQYF.

This clonotype was recorded at least ten times. This sequence joins TRBV15 and TRBJ2-1; no reliable D call. Germline-derived CDR1 and CDR2 are LNHNV and YYDKDF (reference sequence). The CDR3 length is 14 residues. V lost 2 bases and J lost 0, with 5 bases in between. CDR3 nucleotides: TGTGCCACCAGCAGACCCATCTCCTACAATGAGCAGTTCTTC. This translates into CATSRPISYNEQFF.

V and J are TRBV5-8 and TRBJ2-5, with D perhaps TRBD2 (5 bases). CDR3 size: 15 residues. Deletions cut 4 bases from V and 4 bases from J, with 17 bases between. Germline-derived CDR1 and CDR2 are SGHTS and YDEGEE. The CDR3 DNA sequence: TGTGCCAGCAGCCTGCTACCTGGGAGAGGAGAGACCCAGTACTTC. As protein: CASSLLPGRGETQYF.

This chain uses TRBV4-1 with TRBJ2-4; D uncertain. CDR3 length: 13 residues. The germline CDR1 and CDR2 sequences are MGHRA and YSYEKL. Between the trimmed V and J ends, which lost 3 bases and 7 bases, there was a span of 10 bases. Here the CDR3 DNA reads TGCGCCAGCAGCCATCCCGGGCCGAACATTCAGTACTTC. This sequence encodes CASSHPGPNIQYF.

This clonotype was recorded many times. The chain employs TRBV28 and TRBJ2-2; 7 positions agree with TRBD1. V shed 3 bases, J shed 6 bases, and the junction held 7 bases outside the gene matches. The CDR3 runs 15 residues. Germline lookup yields CDR1 MDHEN and CDR2 SYDVKM. DNA of the CDR3: TGTGCCAGCAGTTTTGAGGGGGCACCAGCCGGGGAGCTGTTTTTT. Amino acid sequence: CASSFEGAPAGELFF.

This clonotype came up many times. This chain joins TRBV18 and TRBJ2-3; no clear D. The CDR3 consists of 11 residues. The germline V gene has CDR1 KGHSH and CDR2 LQKENI. V lost 10 bases and J 0 bases, leaving 5 bases between the germline ends. The CDR3 here is CATTSTDTQYF. The CDR3 DNA sequence: TGTGCCACCACTAGCACAGATACGCAGTATTTT.

The V gene is TRBV5-1, the J gene TRBJ2-5; the D gene is possibly TRBD2 (5 bases). The CDR3 runs 16 residues. V was clipped by 0 bases and J by 5 bases, with 17 bases between them. Per germline, CDR1 SGHRS and CDR2 YFSETQ. The CDR3 DNA reads TGCGCCAGCAGCTTGGCTCCGGGCTACGGGAAGGAGACCCAGTACTTC. As protein: CASSLAPGYGKETQYF.

This clonotype was recorded many times. The CDR3 here is CASSPGGLGYTDTQYF. CDR3 bases: TGCGCCAGCAGCCCCGGGGGACTAGGGTACACAGATACGCAGTATTTT. The V call is TRBV5-1, the J call TRBJ2-3, with 8 nucleotides matching TRBD2. V gave up 4 bases and J gave up 2 bases; unmatched junction bases: 9. The CDR3 contains 16 residues. Per the germline V gene, CDR1 is SGHRS and CDR2 is YFSETQ.

This clonotype appeared many times. The chain carries TRBV12-3 or TRBV12-4 and TRBJ2-7; the D is unclear. The CDR3 runs 14 residues. V lost 2 bases and J 4 bases, leaving 12 bases between the germline ends. CDR3: CASSLTILGYEQYF. CDR3 DNA: TGTGCCAGCAGTTTAACCATACTGGGGTACGAGCAGTACTTC.

This clonotype has only a few counts. The chain couples TRBV14 to TRBJ2-1; no firm D call. The CDR3 length is 15 residues. In germline, CDR1 is SGHDN, CDR2 FVKESK. The V end was cut by 2 bases, the J end by 10 bases, with 18 bases between. The CDR3 coding sequence is TGTGCCAGCAGCCAAAGTGGGTTCTATGCTGGGGAGCAGTTCTTC. This encodes CASSQSGFYAGEQFF.